This T cell receptor (beta chain) appears in the sequencing data of a study of radiation and T cells in renal cell carcinoma. The time point here: blood 4 weeks post-SBRT, at nephrectomy. Described treatment: 15 Gy SBRT to primary tumor, nephrectomy 4 weeks later. V dropped 2 bases and J dropped 0 bases, with 11 bases sitting between them. The CDR3 is made up of 16 amino acids. Germline V gene data show CDR1 as SGHVS and CDR2 as FQNEAQ. Libraries were prepared by immunoSEQ multiplex PCR; TCRdb keeps only in-frame clonotypes and omits some of them. The table lists tens of thousands of clones, 70% to 90% of them singletons.

The chain is built from TRBV7-8 and TRBJ2-1; possible D gene TRBD2, 6 bases. The sample here was blood, taken from a patient whose treatment included radiotherapy and nephrectomy. This clonotype originated in a woman between 55 and 75 years old with renal cell carcinoma. The CDR3 here is CASSLLATSSYNEQFF. The CDR3 bases are TGTGCCAGCAGCTTACTAGCGACCAGCTCCTACAATGAGCAGTTCTTC.